These 17 T cell receptor beta chains share one sample of origin, sequenced in a study of cytomegalovirus exposure and HLA in healthy donors. 13 Jbeta primers and 60 Vbeta primers were used for the PCR. Repertoires were generated with immunoSEQ multiplex PCR, while TCRdb's copy carries only in-frame clones and drops some. Seen here are more than 95,000 clones, around 72% observed once, and the top ten hold roughly 2.1%. Material: PBMCs. The receptors were sampled from a man in his thirties or forties in good health and CMV-seronegative.

The chain uses TRBV28 and TRBJ2-7; a weak D match, TRBD1 (6 bases). V gave up 2 bases and J gave up 1 base, with 12 bases separating them. The germline V gene encodes CDR1 MDHEN and CDR2 SYDVKM. The CDR3 runs to 15 residues. CDR3 coding DNA: TGTGCCAGCAGTTTAGATTGGGGGCCTTCCTACGAGCAGTACTTC. Residues: CASSLDWGPSYEQYF.

The chain uses TRBV29-1 and TRBJ2-5, with 9 bases identical to TRBD2. Germline CDR1 and CDR2: SQVTM and ANQGSEA. V lost 6 bases to trimming and J lost 7 bases; unmatched junction nucleotides: 12. This CDR3 spans 14 amino acids. Here the CDR3 reads CSVDSGSSGGTQYF. In nucleotides, the CDR3 is TGCAGCGTCGATAGCGGGAGCTCTGGCGGGACCCAGTACTTC. Complete variable domain (other parts from reference TRBV29-1 and TRBJ2-5): SAVISQKPSRDICQRGTSLTIQCQVDSQVTMMFWYRQQPGQSLTLIATANQGSEATYESGFVIDKFPISRPNLTFSTLTVSNMSPEDSSIYLCSVDSGSSGGTQYFGPGTRLLVL.

The chain recombines TRBV14 with TRBJ2-7, with a tentative D call TRBD1 (6 bases). Trimming stripped 3 bases from V and 6 bases from J, with 12 bases between. The CDR3 runs to 13 residues. The germline gives CDR1 SGHDN, CDR2 FVKESK. Written as DNA, the CDR3 is TGTGCCAGCAGCCAGCAAGGGGGTTGCGAGCAGTACTTC. Translated: CASSQQGGCEQYF. The full variable domain, its missing parts supplied by reference TRBV14 and TRBJ2-7, is EAGVTQFPSHSVIEKGQTVTLRCDPISGHDNLYWYRRVMGKEIKFLLHFVKESKQDESGMPNNRFLAERTGGTYSTLKVQPAELEDSGVYFCASSQQGGCEQYFGPGTRLTVT.

In this sample, this clone turned up once. The chain uses TRBV7-9 and TRBJ2-7, with a weak D call TRBD2 (5 bases). CDR3 length equals 13 residues. Germline CDR1 SEHNR, CDR2 FQNEAQ (reference sequence). V lost 5 bases, J lost 4 bases, and 12 bases lay in between. The CDR3, as DNA: TGTGCCAGCAGCGTAGAGGACTCTTACGAGCAGTACTTC. The encoded protein is CASSVEDSYEQYF. The complete variable domain, with remaining parts taken from reference TRBV7-9 and TRBJ2-7, reads DTGVSQNPRHKITKRGQNVTFRCDPISEHNRLYWYRQTLGQGPEFLTYFQNEAQLEKSRLLSDRFSAERPKGSFSTLEIQRTEQGDSAMYLCASSVEDSYEQYFGPGTRLTVT.

This clone was counted between two and nine times. This chain links TRBV5-4 with TRBJ1-1, with a weak D call TRBD1 (6 bases). Trimming removed 2 bases from V and 1 base from J, with 9 bases in between. Germline V CDR1 and CDR2: SGHNT, YYREEE (reference sequence). The CDR3 covers 14 residues. The CDR3 spells CASSFTTGNTEAFF. Written as DNA, the CDR3 is TGTGCCAGCAGCTTTACGACAGGGAACACTGAAGCTTTCTTT.

The DNA for the CDR3 is TGTGCCAGTAGGAGGGGGCTAGCGGGAGGTATCGGGGAGCTGTTTTTT. This sequence encodes CASRRGLAGGIGELFF. This chain uses TRBV19 with TRBJ2-2, with 11 bases matching TRBD2. V lost 6 bases, J lost 7 bases, and 10 bases stayed unmatched. CDR3 length: 16 amino acids. Germline-derived CDR1 and CDR2 are LNHDA and SQIVND (reference sequence).

The chain uses TRBV9 and TRBJ2-1, with 10 bases that match TRBD2. Germline V gene lookup returns CDR1 SGDLS and CDR2 YYNGEE. J gave up 0 bases and V 2 bases, and 5 bases lay outside the gene matches. The CDR3 is 17 amino acids. CDR3 nucleotide sequence: TGTGCCAGCAGCGTTGGTAGCGGGGGGCCCTCCTACAATGAGCAGTTCTTC. This codes for CASSVGSGGPSYNEQFF. The full variable domain, with the rest looked up from reference TRBV9 and TRBJ2-1, is DSGVTQTPKHLITATGQRVTLRCSPRSGDLSVYWYQQSLDQGLQFLIQYYNGEERAKGNILERFSAQQFPDLHSELNLSSLELGDSALYFCASSVGSGGPSYNEQFFGPGTRLTVL.

The rearrangement joins TRBV27 to TRBJ1-6; 9 bases fit TRBD1. The CDR3 spans 13 residues. V dropped 10 bases and J dropped 6; count of bases not matched to a gene: 4. Per germline, CDR1 MNHEY and CDR2 SMNVEV (reference sequence). CDR3 sequence reads: CATLGQGNSPLHF. CDR3 sequence (DNA): TGTGCCACCCTGGGACAGGGTAATTCACCCCTCCACTTT.

The chain carries TRBV12-5 and TRBJ2-1, with 12 bases matching TRBD2. Trimming cost V 2 bases and J 7 bases; bases outside gene matches: 9. This CDR3 is built from 17 residues. Germline CDR1 LGHNT, CDR2 FRNRAP. The CDR3 sequence is CASGLSSTSGSINEQFF. DNA of the CDR3: TGTGCTAGTGGTTTGTCCTCGACTAGCGGGAGCATAAATGAGCAGTTCTTC.

This clone was recorded once. The rearrangement links TRBV7-9 to TRBJ1-1; tentatively, D is TRBD1 (5 bases). The germline V gene encodes CDR1 SEHNR and CDR2 FQNEAQ (reference sequence). The V and J ends lost 5 bases and 0 bases respectively, with 7 bases between them. CDR3 length: 13 amino acids. CDR3 loop: CASSRTLNTEAFF. In DNA, the CDR3 is TGTGCCAGCAGCAGGACACTGAACACTGAAGCTTTCTTT.

V and J are TRBV6-6 and TRBJ2-1, with 9 bases matching TRBD2. Per germline, CDR1 MNHNY and CDR2 SVGAGI (reference sequence). This CDR3 is 16 amino acids long. J gave up 7 bases and V 2 bases, and 9 bases lay outside the gene matches. The CDR3 DNA reads as TGTGCCAGCAGTTACGTGGCGGGGGGGAGGAGTAATGAGCAGTTCTTC. Translated: CASSYVAGGRSNEQFF.

This clone came up a few times. The rearrangement joins TRBV6-5 to TRBJ1-4; 8 bases line up with TRBD1. CDR3 size: 15 residues. V lost 2 bases to trimming and J lost 6 bases; unmatched junction nucleotides: 5. Germline V gene sequence: CDR1 MNHEY, CDR2 SVGAGI. The CDR3 protein is CASSYDGTGDEKLFF. In DNA, the CDR3 is TGTGCCAGCAGTTACGACGGGACAGGAGATGAAAAACTGTTTTTT.

The J gene is TRBJ1-1, the V gene TRBV5-4; tentative D call: TRBD1 (6 bases). The germline V gene encodes CDR1 SGHNT and CDR2 YYREEE (reference sequence). Trimming removed 3 bases from V and 1 base from J, with 13 bases in between. This CDR3 spans 15 amino acids. CDR3 sequence reads: CASSSTTGTNTEAFF. CDR3 in DNA: TGTGCCAGCAGCTCGACCACAGGGACGAACACTGAAGCTTTCTTT.

The V and J genes are TRBV28 and TRBJ1-1, with D unclear. CDR1 and CDR2 from the germline V gene are MDHEN and SYDVKM. V shed 2 bases and J shed 4 bases, with 17 bases lying between them. The CDR3 spans 16 residues. CDR3 DNA: TGTGCCAGCAGTTTACCCGCGCGGTCGCCCTTCACTGAAGCTTTCTTT. Residues: CASSLPARSPFTEAFF. The whole variable domain, remainder taken from reference TRBV28 and TRBJ1-1, is DVKVTQSSRYLVKRTGEKVFLECVQDMDHENMFWYRQDPGLGLRLIYFSYDVKMKEKGDIPEGYSVSREKKERFSLILESASTNQTSMYLCASSLPARSPFTEAFFGQGTRLTVV.

The sample holds one count of this clone. The chain employs TRBV19 and TRBJ2-5; 12 nucleotides match TRBD2. CDR1 is LNHDA, CDR2 SQIVND, per germline (reference sequence). The CDR3 loop spans 15 amino acids. V was clipped by 6 bases and J by 2 bases; unmatched bases: 4. CDR3: CASRATSGGQETQYF. The CDR3 coding sequence is TGTGCCAGTAGGGCGACTAGCGGGGGTCAAGAGACCCAGTACTTC.

The genes are TRBV27 and TRBJ1-4; tentatively, D is TRBD1 (5 bases). The V gene lost 5 bases and the J gene lost 1 base, with 11 bases spanning the gap. This CDR3 is 15 amino acids long. Germline CDR1 is MNHEY and CDR2 is SMNVEV (reference sequence). The CDR3 nucleotides read TGTGCCAGCAGTCCTAGGGGTGGAACTAATGAAAAACTGTTTTTT. It yields the protein CASSPRGGTNEKLFF.

The rearrangement joins TRBV6-1 to TRBJ2-7; 10 bases are a match to TRBD1. With 4 bases clipped from V and 3 bases from J, the junction kept 6 bases outside the gene matches. Germline CDR1 and CDR2: MNHNS and SASEGT. This CDR3 region has 15 residues. CDR3 amino acids: CASSVTGTGDYEQYF. The CDR3 bases are TGTGCCAGCAGTGTTACCGGGACAGGGGACTACGAGCAGTACTTC.